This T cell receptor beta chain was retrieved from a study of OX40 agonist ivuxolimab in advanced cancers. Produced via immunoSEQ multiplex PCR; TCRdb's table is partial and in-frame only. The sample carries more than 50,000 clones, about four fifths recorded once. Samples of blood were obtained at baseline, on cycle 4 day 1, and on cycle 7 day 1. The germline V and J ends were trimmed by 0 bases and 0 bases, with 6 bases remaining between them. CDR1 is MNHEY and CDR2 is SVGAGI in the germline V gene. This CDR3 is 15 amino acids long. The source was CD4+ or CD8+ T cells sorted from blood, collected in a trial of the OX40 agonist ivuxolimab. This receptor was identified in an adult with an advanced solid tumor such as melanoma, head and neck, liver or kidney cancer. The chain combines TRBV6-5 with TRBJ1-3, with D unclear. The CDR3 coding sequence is TGTGCCAGCAGTTACTCAGTTACCTCTGGAAACACCATATATTTT. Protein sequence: CASSYSVTSGNTIYF.